Below, one T cell receptor (beta chain) is given with its context. Its antigen is undetermined. Combining iRepertoire HTBI primers with Arm-PCR of CDR3 regions, the authors built TCR beta libraries. Via MiXCR, TCRdb re-called the multiplex PCR reads, giving one row per CDR3 protein. This table holds approximately 400,000 distinct CDR3 sequences, roughly 24% found once. The data derive from a study of regulatory T cells in long-lasting Graves disease. Study overall: A definition of persistent Graves' disease required over 5 years of antithyroid drugs plus positive TSH receptor antibodies.

Time point: persistent/refractory GD, antithyroid drugs over 5 years with positive TRAb. RNA isolated from PBMCs was used to make the TCR library. The length of the CDR3 is 16 residues. Germline V lookup: CDR1 SGHKS, CDR2 YYEKEE (reference sequence). V lost 0 bases to trimming and J lost 7 bases; unmatched junction nucleotides: 5. Findings of the study overall: Graves' patients with persistent disease showed TCR diversity lower than patients newly diagnosed.

The chain joins TRBV5-5 to TRBJ2-2; 11 nucleotides align to TRBD2. This sequence originates from a woman aged 40 to 50 with Graves disease. Sequences were derived from peripheral blood mononuclear cells (PBMCs), sampled when the disease was refractory, from a patient treated with antithyroid drugs. Here the CDR3 reads CASSLELAGVVGELFF. In DNA, the CDR3 is TGTGCCAGCAGCTTGGAACTAGCGGGAGTAGTCGGGGAGCTGTTTTTT.